This TCR beta chain was captured by sequencing in a study of blood T cell repertoires in COVID-19. Looked up from germline, CDR1 is LNHDA and CDR2 is SQIVND (reference sequence). The CDR3 has 14 amino acids. J gave up 7 bases and V 5 bases, and 4 bases lay outside the gene matches. TCRdb's table, derived via immunoSEQ multiplex PCR, lists solely in-frame clones and lacks some. The sample has 140,000 to 150,000 clones, approximately 87% seen once. This clone showed up just a few times. Participant-given clinical history determined each cohort assignment. Donors in Cohort 3 who had recovered were those with two negative PCRs, healthcare professional clearance, or resolution of their symptoms.

V is TRBV19 and J is TRBJ2-1, with 11 nucleotides matching TRBD1. The TCR originated in a man between 60 and 70 years old who had recovered from COVID-19. The sample consisted of PBMCs or T cells enriched from blood (not recorded which). CDR3 residues: CASSRDRGINEQFF. The CDR3 region has the DNA TGTGCCAGTAGTCGGGACAGGGGGATTAATGAGCAGTTCTTC.